A single sample gave rise to the 8 T cell receptor beta chains below, sequenced in a study of regulatory T cells in long-lasting Graves disease. Described time point: persistent/refractory GD, antithyroid drugs over 5 years with positive TRAb. PBMC-derived RNA was used for the TCR library. HTBI primers from iRepertoire and Arm-PCR of CDR3 regions yielded the TCR beta libraries. TCRdb reprocessed the multiplex PCR reads with MiXCR, giving one entry per CDR3 protein. The sample has around 300,000 distinct CDR3 sequences; 20% to 25% are singletons. The sequencing used peripheral blood mononuclear cells (PBMCs), collected when the disease was refractory, from a patient treated with antithyroid drugs. The receptors shown here come from a female donor with Graves disease.

The gene calls are TRBV20-1 and TRBJ1-1; D unclear. The CDR3 has 12 amino acids. CDR1 is DFQATT, CDR2 SNEGSKA, per germline (reference sequence). V dropped 7 bases and J dropped 0 bases, with 9 bases sitting between them. CDR3 in DNA: TGCAGTGGAGTCTACATGAACACTGAAGCTTTCTTT. Its protein product is CSGVYMNTEAFF.

This clonotype came up a few times. The CDR3: CAWAGQTPYEQYF. In DNA, the CDR3 is TGTGCCTGGGCGGGACAAACCCCTTACGAGCAGTACTTC. This chain links TRBV30 with TRBJ2-7; the D call may be TRBD1 or TRBD2 (6 bases each). V shed 5 bases and J shed 4 bases, with 15 bases lying between them. CDR1 GTSNPN and CDR2 SVGIG come from the germline V gene (reference sequence). CDR3 size: 13 residues.

V and J are TRBV7-9 and TRBJ2-5; TRBD2 aligns across 14 bases. In germline, CDR1 is SEHNR, CDR2 FQNEAQ (reference sequence). Trimming cost V 7 bases and J 5 bases; bases outside gene matches: 9. The CDR3 runs to 16 residues. In DNA, the CDR3 is TGTGCCAGCACCCCGACTAGCGGGAGGGCTTTCGAGACCCAGTACTTC. This codes for CASTPTSGRAFETQYF. Filled out from reference TRBV7-9 and TRBJ2-5, the complete variable domain reads DTGVSQNPRHKITKRGQNVTFRCDPISEHNRLYWYRQTLGQGPEFLTYFQNEAQLEKSRLLSDRFSAERPKGSFSTLEIQRTEQGDSAMYLCASTPTSGRAFETQYFGPGTRLLVL.

This chain joins TRBV11-2 and TRBJ2-1, with a possible D match to TRBD2 (5 bases). The CDR3 totals 13 residues. Germline V gene lookup returns CDR1 SGHAT and CDR2 FQNNGV. Trimming left V 10 bases short and J 7 bases short, with 17 bases between. The CDR3 region has the DNA TGTGCCACCACAGCCCTACGGGGAAATGAGCAGTTCTTC. Translated: CATTALRGNEQFF.

This clonotype was observed many times. The chain employs TRBV27 and TRBJ1-5; D remains unclear. Trimming left V 4 bases short and J 3 bases short, with 16 bases between. The CDR3 has 16 amino acids. The germline V gene encodes CDR1 MNHEY and CDR2 SMNVEV (reference sequence). CDR3 nucleotide sequence: TGTGCCAGCAGTTCCTCCGGGCCGACCCACAATCAGCCCCAGCATTTT. It is translated as CASSSSGPTHNQPQHF.

V is TRBV4-1 and J is TRBJ1-4; a possible D gene is TRBD1 (5 bases). The CDR3 loop spans 16 amino acids. The V and J ends lost 2 bases and 5 bases respectively, with 15 bases between them. Germline CDR1 and CDR2: MGHRA and YSYEKL. The CDR3 DNA reads TGCGCCAGCAGCCAACTCGGGGCGGAGGACAATGAAAAACTGTTTTTT. This gives the protein CASSQLGAEDNEKLFF.

The chain couples TRBV7-9 to TRBJ2-7, with 11 bases fitting TRBD1. J lost 3 bases, V lost 7 bases, and 8 bases had no gene match. Germline CDR1 is SEHNR and CDR2 is FQNEAQ (reference sequence). The CDR3 extends over 15 amino acids. CDR3 in amino acids: CASTRRGTGGYEQYF. The CDR3 DNA follows: TGTGCCAGCACCCGCCGAGGGACAGGGGGCTACGAGCAGTACTTC.

The sample holds a few counts of this clonotype. The genes are TRBV2 and TRBJ2-3; TRBD2 is a possible D gene (5 bases). With 6 bases removed from V and 2 bases from J, the gap between germline ends came to 9 bases. Germline-derived CDR1 and CDR2 are SNHLY and FYNNEI. The CDR3 totals 13 residues. In nucleotides, the CDR3 is TGTGCCAGCAGGCTGGACTTCACAGATACGCAGTATTTT. This gives the protein CASRLDFTDTQYF. The full variable domain, its missing parts supplied by reference TRBV2 and TRBJ2-3, is EPEVTQTPSHQVTQMGQEVILRCVPISNHLYFYWYRQILGQKVEFLVSFYNNEISEKSEIFDDQFSVERPDGSNFTLKIRSTKLEDSAMYFCASRLDFTDTQYFGPGTRLTVL.